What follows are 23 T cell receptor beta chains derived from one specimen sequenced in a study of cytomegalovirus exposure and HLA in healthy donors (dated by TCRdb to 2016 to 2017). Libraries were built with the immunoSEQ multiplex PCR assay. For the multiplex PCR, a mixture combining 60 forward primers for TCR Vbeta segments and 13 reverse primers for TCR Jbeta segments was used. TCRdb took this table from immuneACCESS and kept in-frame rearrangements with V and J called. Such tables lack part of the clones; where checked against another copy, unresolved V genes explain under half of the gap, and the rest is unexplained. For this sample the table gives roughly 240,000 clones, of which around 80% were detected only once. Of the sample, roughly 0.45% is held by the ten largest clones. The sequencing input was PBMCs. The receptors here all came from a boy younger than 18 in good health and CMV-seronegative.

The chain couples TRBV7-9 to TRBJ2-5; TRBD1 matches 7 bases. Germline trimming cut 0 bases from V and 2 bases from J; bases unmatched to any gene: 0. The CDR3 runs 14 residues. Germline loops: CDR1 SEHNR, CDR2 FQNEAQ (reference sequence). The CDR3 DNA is TGTGCCAGCAGCTTAGCGACAGGGCAAGAGACCCAGTACTTC. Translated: CASSLATGQETQYF.

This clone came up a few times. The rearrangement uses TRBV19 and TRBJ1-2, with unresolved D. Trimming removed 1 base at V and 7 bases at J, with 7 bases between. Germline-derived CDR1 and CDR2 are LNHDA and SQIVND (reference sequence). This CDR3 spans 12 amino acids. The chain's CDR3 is CASSIGGSGYTF. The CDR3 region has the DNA TGTGCCAGTAGTATAGGCGGGAGTGGCTACACCTTC.

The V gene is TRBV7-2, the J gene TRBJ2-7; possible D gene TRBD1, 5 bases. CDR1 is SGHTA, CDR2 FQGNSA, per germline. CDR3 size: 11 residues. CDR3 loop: CAIRQNYEQYF. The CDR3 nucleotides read TGTGCGATCCGACAGAACTACGAGCAGTACTTC.

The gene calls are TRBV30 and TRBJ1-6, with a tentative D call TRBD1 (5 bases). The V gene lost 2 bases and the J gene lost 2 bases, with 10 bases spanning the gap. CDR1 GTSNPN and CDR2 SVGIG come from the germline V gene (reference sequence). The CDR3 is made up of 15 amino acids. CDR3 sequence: CAWSRGETYNSPLHF. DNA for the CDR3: TGTGCCTGGAGTCGGGGGGAAACCTATAATTCACCCCTCCACTTT.

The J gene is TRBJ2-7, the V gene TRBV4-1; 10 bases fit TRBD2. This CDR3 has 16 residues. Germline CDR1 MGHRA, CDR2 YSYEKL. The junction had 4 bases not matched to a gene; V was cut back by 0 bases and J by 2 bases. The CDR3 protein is CASSQEWTSGTYEQYF. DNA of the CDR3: TGCGCCAGCAGCCAAGAGTGGACTAGCGGTACCTACGAGCAGTACTTC.

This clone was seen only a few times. CDR3 sequence (DNA): TGTGCCAGCATGATTTACGGACAGGGAGTCAGCGAGCAGTACTTC. It yields the protein CASMIYGQGVSEQYF. The chain uses TRBV4-2 and TRBJ2-7; 8 bases fit TRBD1. This CDR3 comprises 15 residues. V was clipped by 7 bases and J by 6 bases; unmatched bases: 14. Germline assignment: CDR1 LGHNA and CDR2 YNFKEQ.

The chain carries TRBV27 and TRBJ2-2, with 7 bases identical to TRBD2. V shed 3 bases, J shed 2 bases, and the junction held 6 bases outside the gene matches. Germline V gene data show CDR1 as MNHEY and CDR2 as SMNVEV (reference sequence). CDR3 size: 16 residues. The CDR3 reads CASSFRLAANTGELFF. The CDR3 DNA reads TGTGCCAGCAGTTTTAGGCTAGCGGCAAACACCGGGGAGCTGTTTTTT.

DNA for the CDR3: TGTGCCAGCAGCCCTAGGGCGGGGGAGGTCGCAGGCTACACCTTC. Protein: CASSPRAGEVAGYTF. This chain uses TRBV5-5 with TRBJ1-2, with D perhaps matching TRBD1 (5 bases). CDR1 and CDR2 from the germline V gene are SGHKS and YYEKEE (reference sequence). With 4 bases removed from V and 8 bases from J, the gap between germline ends came to 21 bases. The CDR3 contains 15 residues.

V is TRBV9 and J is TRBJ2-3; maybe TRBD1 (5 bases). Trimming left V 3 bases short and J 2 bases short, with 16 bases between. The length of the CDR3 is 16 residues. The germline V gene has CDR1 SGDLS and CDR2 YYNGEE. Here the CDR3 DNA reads TGTGCCAGCAGCGCCGGCAGGGAATCCAACACAGATACGCAGTATTTT. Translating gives CASSAGRESNTDTQYF.

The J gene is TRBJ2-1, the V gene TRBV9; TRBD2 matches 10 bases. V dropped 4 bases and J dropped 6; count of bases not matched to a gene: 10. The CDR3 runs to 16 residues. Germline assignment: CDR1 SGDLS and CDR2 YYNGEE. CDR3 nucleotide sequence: TGTGCCAGCAGCTTCAATAGCGGGGGGCCCGTCAATGAGCAGTTCTTC. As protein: CASSFNSGGPVNEQFF. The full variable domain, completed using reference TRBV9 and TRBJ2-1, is DSGVTQTPKHLITATGQRVTLRCSPRSGDLSVYWYQQSLDQGLQFLIQYYNGEERAKGNILERFSAQQFPDLHSELNLSSLELGDSALYFCASSFNSGGPVNEQFFGPGTRLTVL.

This CDR3 is CASIRDTYSTEAFF. The DNA for the CDR3 is TGTGCCAGTATTAGGGACACCTACTCCACTGAAGCTTTCTTT. V and J are TRBV19 and TRBJ1-1, with a possible D match to TRBD1 (6 bases). V gave up 7 bases and J gave up 4 bases, with 16 bases separating them. CDR3 length: 14 residues. Germline lookup yields CDR1 LNHDA and CDR2 SQIVND (reference sequence).

This CDR3 is CASRRGQVGMNTEAFF. Here the CDR3 DNA reads TGTGCCAGCAGAAGGGGGCAGGTGGGTATGAACACTGAAGCTTTCTTT. This chain connects TRBV6-6 to TRBJ1-1, with 7 bases lining up with TRBD1. After removal of 6 bases from V and 0 bases from J, the junction contained 10 bases not matched to a gene. The V gene's germline CDR1 is MNHNY and CDR2 SVGAGI (reference sequence). CDR3 size: 16 residues.

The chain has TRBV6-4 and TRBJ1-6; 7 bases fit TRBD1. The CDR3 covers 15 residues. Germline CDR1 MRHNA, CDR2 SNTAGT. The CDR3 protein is CGQGAGGSYNSPLHF. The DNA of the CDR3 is TGTGGCCAAGGAGCAGGGGGCTCCTATAATTCACCCCTCCACTTT.

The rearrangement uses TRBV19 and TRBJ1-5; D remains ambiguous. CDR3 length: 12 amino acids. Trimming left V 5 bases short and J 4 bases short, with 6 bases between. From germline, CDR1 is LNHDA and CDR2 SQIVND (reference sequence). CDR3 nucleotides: TGTGCCAGTAGTGTCACAAATCAGCCCCAGCATTTT. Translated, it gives CASSVTNQPQHF.

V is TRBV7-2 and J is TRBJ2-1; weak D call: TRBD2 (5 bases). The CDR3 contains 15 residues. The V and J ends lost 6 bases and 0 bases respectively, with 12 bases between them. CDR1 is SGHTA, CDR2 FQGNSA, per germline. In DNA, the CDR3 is TGTGCCAGCAGACCCACAACTAGCTCCTACAATGAGCAGTTCTTC. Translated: CASRPTTSSYNEQFF.

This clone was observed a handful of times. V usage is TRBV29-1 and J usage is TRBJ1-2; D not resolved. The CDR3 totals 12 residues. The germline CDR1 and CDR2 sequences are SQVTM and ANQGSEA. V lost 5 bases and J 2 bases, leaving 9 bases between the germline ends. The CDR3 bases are TGCAGCGTTATTGGACTCAACTATGGCTACACCTTC. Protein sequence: CSVIGLNYGYTF.

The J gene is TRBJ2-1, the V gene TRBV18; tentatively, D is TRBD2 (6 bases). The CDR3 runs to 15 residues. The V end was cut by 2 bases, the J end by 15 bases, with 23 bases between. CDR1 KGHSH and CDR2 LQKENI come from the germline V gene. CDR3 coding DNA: TGTGCCAGCTCACCAGACGACCGGGACTTGATTAAGTCGTTCTTC. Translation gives CASSPDDRDLIKSFF. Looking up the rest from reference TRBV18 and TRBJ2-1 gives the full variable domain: NAGVMQNPRHLVRRRGQEARLRCSPMKGHSHVYWYRQLPEEGLKFMVYLQKENIIDESGMPKERFSAEFPKEGPSILRIQQVVRGDSAAYFCASSPDDRDLIKSFFGPGTRLTVL.

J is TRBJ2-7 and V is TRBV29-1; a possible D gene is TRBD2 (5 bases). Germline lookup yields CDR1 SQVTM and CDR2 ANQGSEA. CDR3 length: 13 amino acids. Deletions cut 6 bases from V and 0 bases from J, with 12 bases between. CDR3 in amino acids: CSVIDGNSYEQYF. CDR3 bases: TGCAGCGTGATCGACGGGAACTCCTACGAGCAGTACTTC.

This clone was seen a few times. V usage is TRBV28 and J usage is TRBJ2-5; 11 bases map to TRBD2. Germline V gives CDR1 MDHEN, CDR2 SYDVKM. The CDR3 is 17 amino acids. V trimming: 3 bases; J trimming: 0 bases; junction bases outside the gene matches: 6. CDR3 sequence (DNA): TGTGCCAGCAGTTTTGGACTAGCGGGTGGGTACCAAGAGACCCAGTACTTC. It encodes CASSFGLAGGYQETQYF.

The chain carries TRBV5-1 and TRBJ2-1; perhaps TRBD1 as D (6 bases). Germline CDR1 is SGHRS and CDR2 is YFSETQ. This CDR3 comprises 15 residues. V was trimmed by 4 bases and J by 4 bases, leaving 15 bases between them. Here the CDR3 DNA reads TGCGCCAGCAGCCCAAGGGGACAAGAGTACAATGAGCAGTTCTTC. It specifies CASSPRGQEYNEQFF.

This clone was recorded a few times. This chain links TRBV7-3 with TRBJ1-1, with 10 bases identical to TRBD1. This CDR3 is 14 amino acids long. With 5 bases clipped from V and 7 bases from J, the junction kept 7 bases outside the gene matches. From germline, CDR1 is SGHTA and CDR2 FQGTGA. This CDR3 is CASSVRGDRGEAFF. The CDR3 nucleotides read TGTGCCAGCAGCGTCAGGGGGGACAGGGGTGAAGCTTTCTTT.

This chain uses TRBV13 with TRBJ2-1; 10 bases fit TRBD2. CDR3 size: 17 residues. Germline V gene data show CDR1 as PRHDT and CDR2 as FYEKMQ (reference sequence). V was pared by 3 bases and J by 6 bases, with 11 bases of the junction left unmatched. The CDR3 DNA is TGTGCCAGCAGCTTTATCCCCCAAGCGGGAGGGTCCAATGAGCAGTTCTTC. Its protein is CASSFIPQAGGSNEQFF.

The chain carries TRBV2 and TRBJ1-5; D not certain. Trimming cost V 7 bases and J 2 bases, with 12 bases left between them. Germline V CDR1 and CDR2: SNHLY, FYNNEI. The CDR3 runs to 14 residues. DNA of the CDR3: TGTGCCAGCACTACCAATCGGGGCAATCAGCCCCAGCATTTT. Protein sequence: CASTTNRGNQPQHF.